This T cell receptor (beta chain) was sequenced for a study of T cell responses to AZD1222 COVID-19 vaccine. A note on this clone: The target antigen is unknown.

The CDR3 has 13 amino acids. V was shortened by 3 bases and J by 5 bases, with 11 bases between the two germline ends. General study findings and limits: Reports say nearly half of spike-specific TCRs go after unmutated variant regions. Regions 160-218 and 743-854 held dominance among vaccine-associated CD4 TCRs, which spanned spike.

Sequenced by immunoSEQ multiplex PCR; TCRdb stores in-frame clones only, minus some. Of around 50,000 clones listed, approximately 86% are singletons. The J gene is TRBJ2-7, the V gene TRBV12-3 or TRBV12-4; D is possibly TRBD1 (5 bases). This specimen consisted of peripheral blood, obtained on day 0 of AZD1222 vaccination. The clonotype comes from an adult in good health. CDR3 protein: CASSLNRWNEQYF. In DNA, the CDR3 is TGTGCCAGCAGTTTGAACAGGTGGAACGAGCAGTACTTC.